Described below is a single T cell receptor beta chain sequence and its context. Its antigen remains unknown. A minimum of 5 micrograms of total RNA was extracted per sample. This sample was taken from a study of blood T cells in healthy people across ages. Study-wide points: The long-lived group displayed more naive CD4+ cells, plus higher diversity, than the aged donors did. Estimates of diversity drawn from one million T cells were considered underestimates. The study found TCR beta diversity correlated strongly with naive T cell percentage.

PCR was performed a second time for roughly 6 to 12 cycles using a sample-barcoded 5' primer and a J-beta primer mix. TCRdb fed the 5' RACE reads into MiXCR, producing one record per CDR3 protein. Of about 830,000 distinct CDR3 sequences listed, 58% are singletons. Trimming stripped 8 bases from V and 6 bases from J, with 17 bases between. This CDR3 is built from 14 residues. Germline V lookup: CDR1 SGHDN, CDR2 FVKESK. The clonotype originates from a man in his thirties or forties in good health. Sequenced material: blood. The chain links TRBV14 to TRBJ1-5, with D possibly matching TRBD1 (6 bases). Here the CDR3 reads CASCKRGDSQPQHF. CDR3 sequence (DNA): TGTGCCAGCTGCAAAAGGGGGGATTCTCAGCCCCAGCATTTT.